These T cell receptor beta chains were read from a single sample in a study of blood T cell repertoires in COVID-19. Assay used: immunoSEQ multiplex PCR; TCRdb lists only in-frame clones, some missing. This sample carries about 290,000 clones, approximately 80% of them seen once, and the ten largest clones take less than 4.5%. Sequenced: peripheral blood. The receptor set was obtained from a woman between 45 and 60 years old with active or convalescent COVID-19. The CDR3 runs from the conserved cysteine through the conserved F or W. Fields, in order: D gene, V gene, J gene, CDR3 length, clone size, CDR3 DNA, CDR3 protein. D genes are given only for firm matches. Some rows mark clone size as missing; the rest say once, few, many or name a class of expanded clone.

>-|TRBV30|TRBJ2-3|15|-
TGTGCCTGGAGTGTAAGCAGGGGCTTCACAGATACGCAGTATTTT
CAWSVSRGFTDTQYF
>-|TRBV10-3|TRBJ2-1|13|-
TGTGCCGCCAGGCGGGACGCCCTGAATGAGCAGTTCTTC
CAARRDALNEQFF
>TRBD2|TRBV10-3|TRBJ2-1|15|-
TGTGCCATCAGGTTGACTAGCGGGAGGGAGGGTGAGCAGTTCTTC
CAIRLTSGREGEQFF
>-|TRBV5-1|TRBJ2-7|13|-
TGCGCCAGCAGCTCCGGAGGCTCCTACGAGCAGTACTTC
CASSSGGSYEQYF
>-|TRBV2|TRBJ2-7|15|-
TGTGCCAGCAGTCCCTCTCCGGGACAAGCTTACGAGCAGTACTTC
CASSPSPGQAYEQYF
>TRBD2|TRBV9|TRBJ2-7|15|once
TGTGCCAGCAGCGTAGGCGGGAGGTCGGTCTACGAGCAGTACTTC
CASSVGGRSVYEQYF
>-|TRBV28|TRBJ1-2|12|-
TGTGCCAGCAGGCCGGCAGGCCGGGGCTACACCTTC
CASRPAGRGYTF
>TRBD2|TRBV6-6|TRBJ2-2|15|-
TGTGCCAGCAGAGGTGCGGGAGTGGGCACCGGGGAGCTGTTTTTT
CASRGAGVGTGELFF
>-|TRBV9|TRBJ2-5|14|-
TGTGCCAGCAGCGTCAGTCAGGGGAAAGAGACCCAGTACTTC
CASSVSQGKETQYF
>-|TRBV3-1/TRBV3-2|TRBJ1-3|13|once
TGTGCCAGCAGCCTTGGGACTTTAAACACCATATATTTT
CASSLGTLNTIYF
>-|TRBV6-5|TRBJ2-5|15|-
TGTGCCAGCAGTTACCGGACTCGTAGCCAAGGGACCCAGTACTTC
CASSYRTRSQGTQYF
>TRBD1|TRBV7-8|TRBJ1-2|15|-
TGTGCCAGCAGCTCGGACAGGTGGGCAAACTATGGCTACACCTTC
CASSSDRWANYGYTF
>-|TRBV4-1|TRBJ1-4|14|-
TGCGCCAGCAGCTTCTTGGCAGGTTGGGAAAAACTGTTTTTT
CASSFLAGWEKLFF
>-|TRBV2|TRBJ1-1|12|once
TGTGCCAGCTACAGGGTGAACACTGAAGCTTTCTTT
CASYRVNTEAFF
>TRBD1|TRBV12-5|TRBJ1-3|11|-
TGTGTAAGGGACAGCGGGAACACCATATATTTT
CVRDSGNTIYF